The 27 T cell receptor beta chains presented below share a single source sample, sequenced in a study of T cells in Graves' hyperthyroidism and ophthalmopathy (dated by TCRdb to the late 2010s). The library relied on multiplex PCR. Sequencer: Illumina HiSeq 2000. Amplification of TCR beta CDR3 regions was carried out from RNA transcripts. The first round of RT-PCR for the TCR CDR3 was performed with the HTBI primer set and the Qiagen OneStep RT-PCR kit. Clones were called with MiXCR by TCRdb after fastp trimmed the public reads at Q25, and only in-frame beta chains were retained. Entries are consolidated by CDR3 protein sequence, retaining the most common genes and DNA. The sample records 400,000 or so distinct CDR3 sequences, around 15% of which are singletons. Approximately 19% of the sample belongs to the ten largest clones. Specimen: blood. These TCRs come from a woman between 55 and 75 years old with Graves' ophthalmopathy.

Points on this clonotype: It may be a read error: a sequence one base away is much more abundant. The chain carries TRBV20-1 and TRBJ2-7; 9 bases are shared with TRBD2. Germline V gene data show CDR1 as DFQATT and CDR2 as SNEGSKA (reference sequence). There are 15 residues in the CDR3. DNA of the CDR3: TGCAGTGCTGTAGCTAGCGGGATGGGGTCCTACGAGCGGTACTTC. Amino acid sequence: CSAVASGMGSYERYF.

This sequence joins TRBV6-1 and TRBJ1-5; a possible D gene is TRBD1 (5 bases). V gave up 1 base and J gave up 0 bases, with 7 bases separating them. Germline values: CDR1 MNHNS, CDR2 SASEGT. The CDR3 consists of 15 residues. The CDR3, as DNA: TGTGCCAGCAGTGAAGAGAGGGGTAGCAATCAGCCCCAGCATTTT. Translation gives CASSEERGSNQPQHF.

As regards this clonotype: Just one base apart from a much larger clone, this may be a read error. The J gene is TRBJ1-1, the V gene TRBV28; 9 nucleotides agree with TRBD1. CDR3 length: 15 residues. Looked up from germline, CDR1 is MDHEN and CDR2 is SYDVKM. The CDR3 loop is CPSSTSGQGSTEAFF. CDR3 sequence (DNA): TGTCCCAGCAGTACCTCCGGACAGGGGAGCACTGAAGCTTTCTTT.

The chain uses TRBV7-2 and TRBJ1-6; 8 nucleotides agree with TRBD1. This CDR3 contains 17 residues. The V and J ends lost 4 bases and 4 bases, in that order; junction bases with no gene match: 9. Per the germline V gene, CDR1 is SGHTA and CDR2 is FQGNSA. The CDR3 spells CASSWTGPSTYNSPLHF. The CDR3 region has the DNA TGTGCCAGCAGCTGGACAGGGCCGAGCACTTATAATTCACCCCTCCACTTT.

This clonotype has just a few counts. The gene calls are TRBV4-2 and TRBJ2-3, with 10 bases identical to TRBD2. This CDR3 has 19 residues. Trimming removed 1 base from V and 4 bases from J; junction bases left unmatched: 14. The germline CDR1 and CDR2 sequences are LGHNA and YNFKEQ. The CDR3 sequence: CASSQALLLAGAVADTQYF. The CDR3 nucleotides read TGTGCCAGCAGCCAAGCTTTGCTCCTAGCGGGAGCGGTAGCAGATACGCAGTATTTT.

The V call is TRBV3-1, the J call TRBJ2-7; TRBD2 might be the D (7 bases). The ends were cut back, 1 base at V and 2 bases at J, with 12 bases in the middle. The germline CDR1 and CDR2 sequences are LGHDT and YNNKEL (reference sequence). The CDR3 loop spans 15 amino acids. The CDR3 coding sequence is TGTGCCAGCAGCCAAGTAGGGGGGGCAGCCTACGAGCAGTACTTC. It encodes CASSQVGGAAYEQYF.

On this clonotype: A much larger clone lies one base from this, so it may be a read error. V usage is TRBV9 and J usage is TRBJ2-7, with 7 bases lining up with TRBD2. The CDR3 has 15 amino acids. Germline V gene lookup returns CDR1 SGDLS and CDR2 YYNGEE. The CDR3 nucleotides are TGTGCCAGCAGCGTAGGGGCTAGCGGAAACTACGAGCGGTACTTC. As protein: CASSVGASGNYERYF.

This clonotype showed up many times. The chain is built from TRBV3-1 and TRBJ2-4, with D uncertain. The V end was cut by 2 bases, the J end by 0 bases, with 5 bases between. This CDR3 has 14 amino acids. CDR1 is LGHDT and CDR2 is YNNKEL in the germline V gene (reference sequence). The CDR3 protein is CASSQFLAKNIQYF. Here the CDR3 DNA reads TGTGCCAGCAGCCAATTTCTAGCCAAAAACATTCAGTACTTC.

This clonotype has just a few counts. The CDR3 end shows no conserved phenylalanine or tryptophan, and so a read error is likely. The CDR3 spells CASSPGTGAEAFL. CDR3 sequence (DNA): TGTGCCAGCAGTCCCGGGACAGGGGCTGAAGCTTTCCTT. The V gene is TRBV12-3 or TRBV12-4, the J gene TRBJ1-1; 10 bases map to TRBD1. The trim removed 5 bases at V and 6 bases at J, leaving 3 bases unmatched. The CDR3 is 13 amino acids.

In its sample, this clonotype was seen a few times. The chain combines TRBV6-1 with TRBJ1-2, with no clear D. Trimming removed 5 bases at V and 7 bases at J, with 20 bases between. The length of the CDR3 is 15 residues. Germline values: CDR1 MNHNS, CDR2 SASEGT. The CDR3 region is CASSPRQKLTIGYTF. CDR3 bases: TGTGCCAGCAGTCCCCGGCAGAAACTAACTATTGGCTACACCTTC.

This clonotype was detected ten times or more. This chain connects TRBV30 to TRBJ2-1, with 9 bases identical to TRBD2. V shed 2 bases and J 9 bases; nucleotides not matched to a gene: 14. The CDR3 totals 16 residues. CDR1 is GTSNPN and CDR2 is SVGIG in the germline V gene (reference sequence). CDR3 residues: CAWSHRGLAGNGEQFF. CDR3 in DNA: TGTGCCTGGAGTCACCGGGGGCTAGCGGGAAACGGTGAGCAGTTCTTC.

This clonotype was found many times. J is TRBJ2-1 and V is TRBV12-3 or TRBV12-4, with a tentative D call TRBD2 (6 bases). Trimming cost V 3 bases and J 9 bases, with 12 bases left between them. The CDR3 contains 13 residues. The CDR3 nucleotides read TGTGCCAGCAGTTTCGGGACTCGCAGTGAGCAGTTCTTC. It specifies CASSFGTRSEQFF.

This clonotype was seen a few times. The rearrangement joins TRBV6-5 to TRBJ2-3, with a weak D call TRBD2 (6 bases). Germline lookup yields CDR1 MNHEY and CDR2 SVGAGI. Trimming cost V 6 bases and J 0 bases, with 19 bases left between them. The CDR3 loop spans 17 amino acids. Written as DNA, the CDR3 is TGTGCCAGCAGCCTACTCCGGGGGACCACTAGCACAGATACGCAGTATTTT. Amino acid sequence: CASSLLRGTTSTDTQYF.

This clonotype appeared many times. The J gene is TRBJ2-1, the V gene TRBV3-1, with D possibly TRBD2 on 5 matching bases. Between the trimmed V and J ends, which lost 3 bases and 2 bases, there was a span of 11 bases. This CDR3 comprises 15 residues. CDR1 is LGHDT, CDR2 YNNKEL, per germline (reference sequence). CDR3 nucleotide sequence: TGTGCCAGCAGCCAGGGCGGGTTTACCTACAATGAGCAGTTCTTC. Its translation is CASSQGGFTYNEQFF.

On this clonotype itself: The final CDR3 position lacks the conserved phenylalanine or tryptophan, pointing to a likely read error. The chain recombines TRBV30 with TRBJ2-6; D is possibly TRBD1 (6 bases). The V and J ends lost 8 bases and 2 bases respectively, with 16 bases between them. Germline lookup yields CDR1 GTSNPN and CDR2 SVGIG (reference sequence). The CDR3 consists of 15 residues. DNA for the CDR3: TGTGCCGGATCAAACAGGGCAACTGGGGCCAACGTCCTGACTTCC. It yields the protein CAGSNRATGANVLTS.

This clonotype was seen many times. V and J are TRBV5-1 and TRBJ2-5, with 10 bases lining up with TRBD2. The CDR3 is 17 amino acids. With 1 base clipped from V and 4 bases from J, the junction kept 10 bases outside the gene matches. The V gene's germline CDR1 is SGHRS and CDR2 YFSETQ. The CDR3 DNA reads as TGCGCCAGCAGCTTGATGGGTGGGACTAGCGTGGGAGAGACCCAGTACTTC. This encodes CASSLMGGTSVGETQYF.

Turning to this clonotype: A much larger clone lies a single base off, so this may be a read error. The rearrangement joins TRBV28 to TRBJ2-3; D remains ambiguous. CDR1 is MDHEN, CDR2 SYDVKM, per germline. The CDR3 covers 13 residues. The CDR3 sequence: CASMDGYTDAQYF. CDR3 nucleotide sequence: TGTGCCAGCATGGACGGGTACACAGATGCGCAGTATTTT.

V gene TRBV7-2 combines with J gene TRBJ2-7; tentatively, D is TRBD2 (5 bases). Germline V lookup: CDR1 SGHTA, CDR2 FQGNSA. The CDR3 totals 13 residues. Trimming shortened V by 4 bases and J by 5 bases, and 12 bases separated the two germline ends. The DNA for the CDR3 is TGTGCCAGCAGCTACCAGGAGGCCCACGAGCAGTACTTC. Its protein product is CASSYQEAHEQYF.

This chain uses TRBV19 with TRBJ1-5; 7 nucleotides align to TRBD1. The germline CDR1 and CDR2 sequences are LNHDA and SQIVND (reference sequence). The CDR3 spans 17 residues. Trimming at V came to 5 bases and at J to 6 bases, leaving 16 bases not matched to a gene. The CDR3 region has the DNA TGTGCCAGTAGTCTCACGGGCGGGCAGGGGGTCGGTCAGCCCCAGCATTTT. Protein product: CASSLTGGQGVGQPQHF. The entire variable domain, with the rest obtained from reference TRBV19 and TRBJ1-5, is as follows: DGGITQSPKYLFRKEGQNVTLSCEQNLNHDAMYWYRQDPGQGLRLIYYSQIVNDFQKGDIAEGYSVSREKKESFPLTVTSAQKNPTAFYLCASSLTGGQGVGQPQHFGDGTRLSIL.

There are many counts of this clonotype. The CDR3 coding sequence is TGCAGTGCTAGGGGAAGGGGACAGATTGTCTCCTACGAGCAGTACTTC. Protein sequence: CSARGRGQIVSYEQYF. The gene calls are TRBV20-1 and TRBJ2-7; 7 positions match TRBD1. The CDR3 is made up of 16 amino acids. V was clipped by 3 bases and J by 0 bases; unmatched bases: 11. Germline CDR1 DFQATT, CDR2 SNEGSKA (reference sequence).

This clonotype was observed a handful of times. The V call is TRBV20-1, the J call TRBJ2-7; D perhaps matches TRBD1 (7 bases). Trimming left V 5 bases short and J 0 bases short, with 14 bases between. CDR3 length: 14 residues. The germline gives CDR1 DFQATT, CDR2 SNEGSKA (reference sequence). CDR3 sequence: CSAHQGEASYEQYF. As DNA, the CDR3 is TGCAGTGCTCACCAGGGGGAGGCCTCCTACGAGCAGTACTTC.

This clonotype was recorded a few times. The V call is TRBV7-9, the J call TRBJ2-2; TRBD1 aligns across 7 bases. CDR1 and CDR2 (germline): SEHNR, FQNEAQ (reference sequence). Losses at the gene ends were 1 base for V and 6 bases for J; bases not matched to a gene: 5. The CDR3 has 15 residues. CDR3 DNA sequence: TGTGCCAGCAGCTTAGGGAGACAGGGCGCCGGGGAGCTGTTTTTT. Translating it yields CASSLGRQGAGELFF.

This clonotype was counted many times. CDR3 in DNA: TGTGCCAGCAGCTCCGTCCGAGGGAGCATGGATACGCAGTATTTT. Translation: CASSSVRGSMDTQYF. The chain is built from TRBV11-2 and TRBJ2-3, with a tentative D call TRBD2 (5 bases). CDR3 length equals 15 residues. CDR1 and CDR2 from the germline V gene are SGHAT and FQNNGV. V lost 4 bases to trimming and J lost 6 bases, with 17 bases between them.

This clonotype was recorded many times. The chain couples TRBV28 to TRBJ2-1; D is unclear. CDR3 length: 13 amino acids. In germline, CDR1 is MDHEN, CDR2 SYDVKM. The V end lost 7 bases, the J end lost 0 bases, and 7 bases lay between the germline ends. Here the CDR3 reads CASTASSYNEQFF. The CDR3 DNA follows: TGTGCCAGCACCGCGAGCTCCTACAATGAGCAGTTCTTC.

This clonotype has a count of ten or more. The J gene is TRBJ2-7, the V gene TRBV29-1; TRBD1 matches at 8 bases. This CDR3 spans 13 amino acids. Germline CDR1 is SQVTM and CDR2 is ANQGSEA. The V segment lost 3 bases and the J segment 6 bases; nucleotides outside the gene matches: 7. DNA of the CDR3: TGCAGCGTTGAGGACAGGGTGGGGCGCGAGCAGTACTTC. It translates to CSVEDRVGREQYF.

This clonotype was seen repeatedly, ten times or more. J is TRBJ2-2 and V is TRBV5-1; D is perhaps TRBD2 (5 bases). The CDR3 length is 14 residues. Trimming cost V 6 bases and J 4 bases, with 13 bases left between them. CDR1 is SGHRS, CDR2 YFSETQ, per germline. The CDR3 reads CASKWEISTGELFF. The DNA of the CDR3 is TGCGCCAGCAAGTGGGAGATTAGCACCGGGGAGCTGTTTTTT.

This clonotype was found a few times. The genes are TRBV12-3 or TRBV12-4 and TRBJ1-5; 9 bases agree with TRBD1. The CDR3 is made up of 14 amino acids. V gave up 3 bases and J gave up 7 bases; unmatched junction bases: 4. This CDR3 reads CASSLGQGWQPQHF. CDR3 DNA sequence: TGTGCCAGCAGTTTGGGACAGGGATGGCAGCCCCAGCATTTT.